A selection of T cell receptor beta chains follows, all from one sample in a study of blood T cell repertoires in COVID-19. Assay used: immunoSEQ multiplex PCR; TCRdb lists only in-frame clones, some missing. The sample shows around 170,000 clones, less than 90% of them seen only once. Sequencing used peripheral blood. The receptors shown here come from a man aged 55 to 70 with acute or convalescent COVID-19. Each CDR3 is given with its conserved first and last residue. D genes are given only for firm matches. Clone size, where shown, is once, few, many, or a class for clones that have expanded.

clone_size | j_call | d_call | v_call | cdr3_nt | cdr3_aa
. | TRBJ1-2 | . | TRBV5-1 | TGCGCCAGCAGTTTCGGGGGGGCTGGCGGCTACACCTTC | CASSFGGAGGYTF
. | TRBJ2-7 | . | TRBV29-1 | TGCAGCGTTGAAGGAGCCGCTCAGGGCTACGAGCAGTACTTC | CSVEGAAQGYEQYF
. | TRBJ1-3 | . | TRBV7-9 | TGTGCCAGCAGCGAGACTAGCTCTGGAAACACCATATATTTT | CASSETSSGNTIYF
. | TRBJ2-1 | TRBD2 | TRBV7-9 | TGTGCCAGCAGCTTACGGGCTAGCGGGGGTTACAATGAGCAGTTCTTC | CASSLRASGGYNEQFF
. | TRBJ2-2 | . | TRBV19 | TGTGCCAGTAGTATGGAGGGCTACGTGGGCACCGGGGAGCTGTTTTTT | CASSMEGYVGTGELFF
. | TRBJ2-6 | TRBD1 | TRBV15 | TGTGCCACCTGGGACAGGGACGTTGGGGCCAACGTCCTGACTTTC | CATWDRDVGANVLTF
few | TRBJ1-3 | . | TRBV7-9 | TGTGCCAGCAGCTTAGCGACAGTCTCTGGAAACACCATATATTTT | CASSLATVSGNTIYF
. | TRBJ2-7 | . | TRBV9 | TGTGCCAGCAGCGTAGGCCGGGGTAGGTCCTACGAGCAGTACTTC | CASSVGRGRSYEQYF
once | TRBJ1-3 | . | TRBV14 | TGTGCCAGCAGCCAGGCGGTCGGTGTTTCGAGCTCTGGAAACACCATATATTTT | CASSQAVGVSSSGNTIYF
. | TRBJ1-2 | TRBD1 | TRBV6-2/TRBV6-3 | TGTGCCAGCAGTTACGGACAGGGGCCCTACACCTTC | CASSYGQGPYTF
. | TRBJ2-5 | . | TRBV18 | TGTGCCAGCTCACCGGGCGAGACCCAGTACTTC | CASSPGETQYF
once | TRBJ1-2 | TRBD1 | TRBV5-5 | TGTGCCAGCAGCTCGGGACAGGAGAGCTATGGCTACACCTTC | CASSSGQESYGYTF
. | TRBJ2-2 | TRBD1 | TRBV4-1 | TGCGCCAGCAGCCCCCGGGACAGGGTTTTGGCCGGGGAGCTGTTTTTT | CASSPRDRVLAGELFF
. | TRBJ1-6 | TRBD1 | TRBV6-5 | TGTGCCAGCAGGCCCGGGACAGGGGCTTCACCCCTCCACTTT | CASRPGTGASPLHF
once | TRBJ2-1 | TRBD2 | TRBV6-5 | TGTGCCAGCAAACGAAGCGGGGGTGACAATGAGCAGTTCTTC | CASKRSGGDNEQFF
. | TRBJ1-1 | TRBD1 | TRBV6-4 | TGTGCCAGCAAGGAGGGGGCCCTCATGAACACTGAAGCTTTCTTT | CASKEGALMNTEAFF
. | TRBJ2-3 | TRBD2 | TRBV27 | TGTGCCAGCAGTTTAAGGGGGGCGGGAGGTAGCACAGATACGCAGTATTTT | CASSLRGAGGSTDTQYF
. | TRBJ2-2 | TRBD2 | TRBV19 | TGTGCCAGTAGTAAAGCGGGGGCGAACACCGGGGAGCTGTTTTTT | CASSKAGANTGELFF
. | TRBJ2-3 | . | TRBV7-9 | TGTGCCAGCAGCTTAGAACAGAGCACAGATACGCAGTATTTT | CASSLEQSTDTQYF
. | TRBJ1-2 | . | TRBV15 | TGTGCCACCAGCAGCGACGGGATCTATGGCTACACCTTC | CATSSDGIYGYTF
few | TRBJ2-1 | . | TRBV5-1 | TGCGCCAGCAGGACGGGGTCGATCCTAGGGAATGAGCAGTTCTTC | CASRTGSILGNEQFF
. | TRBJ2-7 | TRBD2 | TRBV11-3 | TGTGCCAGCAGTTTAGCGGGAGTACGTTACGAGCAGTACTTC | CASSLAGVRYEQYF
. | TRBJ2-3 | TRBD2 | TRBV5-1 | TGCGCCAGCAGTCGAGCGCGGGGGGGCACAGATACGCAGTATTTT | CASSRARGGTDTQYF
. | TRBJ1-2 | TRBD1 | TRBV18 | TGTGCCAGCTCACCAATTAGAACAGGGGGCTCGGAGGGCTATGGCTACACCTTC | CASSPIRTGGSEGYGYTF
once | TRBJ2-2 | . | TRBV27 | TGTGCCAGCAGTTTCGGTGACACTTCCACCGGGGAGCTGTTTTTT | CASSFGDTSTGELFF